The T cell receptor (beta chain) described here comes from a study of blood T cell repertoires in COVID-19. Generated by immunoSEQ multiplex PCR, the TCRdb table keeps only in-frame clones and is missing some. Here the sample spans about 120,000 clones, nearly 90% being singletons. Looked up from germline, CDR1 is SGHTA and CDR2 is FQGNSA. The CDR3 is made up of 14 amino acids. Deletions cut 5 bases from V and 5 bases from J, with 15 bases between. The material sequenced was peripheral blood. The genes are TRBV7-2 and TRBJ1-1, with D possibly matching TRBD1 (6 bases). This receptor was obtained from a woman in her sixties or seventies with COVID-19, enrolled during active disease. The chain's CDR3 is CASSQNREGTEAFF. The CDR3 nucleotides read TGTGCCAGCAGCCAGAACAGGGAGGGAACTGAAGCTTTCTTT. Full variable domain (missing parts from reference TRBV7-2 and TRBJ1-1): GAGVSQSPSNKVTEKGKDVELRCDPISGHTALYWYRQSLGQGLEFLIYFQGNSAPDKSGLPSDRFSAERTGGSVSTLTIQRTQQEDSAVYLCASSQNREGTEAFFGQGTRLTVV.